The clone carrying this T cell receptor (beta chain) was detected ten times or more. The CDR3 regions of TCR beta were amplified from RNA transcripts. RT-PCR in the first round (using the HTBI primer set) targeted the TCR CDR3. Each CDR3 protein gets one entry after TCRdb re-called the multiplex PCR reads with MiXCR. The sample has a few hundred thousand distinct CDR3 sequences; roughly a sixth are singletons. The data stem from a study of T cells in Graves' hyperthyroidism and ophthalmopathy. Patients were excluded for uncontrolled infection, other autoimmune disease, pregnancy or lactation. Clinical symptoms, serum thyroxine and TRAb, thyroid ultrasound and orbital computed tomography were used for the diagnoses. PBMCs were sourced from 9 to 10 ml fresh peripheral blood. CDR1 is MDHEN and CDR2 is SYDVKM in the germline V gene. Trimming removed 4 bases from V and 8 bases from J, with 8 bases in between. This CDR3 is 11 amino acids long.

This TCR came from a woman aged 50 to 65 with Graves' hyperthyroidism. The specimen was blood. This chain joins TRBV28 and TRBJ1-2, with D unclear. This CDR3 is CASSSGLGYTF. DNA for the CDR3: TGTGCCAGCAGTTCGGGTTTAGGCTACACCTTC.